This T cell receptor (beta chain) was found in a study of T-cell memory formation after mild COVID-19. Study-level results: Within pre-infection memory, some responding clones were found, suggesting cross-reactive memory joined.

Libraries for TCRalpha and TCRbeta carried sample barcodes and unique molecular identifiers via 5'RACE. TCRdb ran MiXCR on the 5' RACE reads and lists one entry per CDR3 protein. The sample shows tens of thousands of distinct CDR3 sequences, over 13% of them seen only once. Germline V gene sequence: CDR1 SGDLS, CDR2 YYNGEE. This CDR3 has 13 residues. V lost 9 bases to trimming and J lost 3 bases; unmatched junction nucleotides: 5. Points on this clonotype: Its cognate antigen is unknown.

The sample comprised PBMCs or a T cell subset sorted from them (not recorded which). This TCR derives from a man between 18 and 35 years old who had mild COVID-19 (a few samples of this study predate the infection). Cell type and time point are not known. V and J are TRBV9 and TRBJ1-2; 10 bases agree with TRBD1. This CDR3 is CANPGTGDYGYTF. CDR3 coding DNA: TGTGCCAACCCCGGGACAGGGGACTATGGCTACACCTTC.